The 24 T cell receptor beta chains below come from one sample, sequenced in a study of OX40 agonist ivuxolimab in advanced cancers. Library preparation used the immunoSEQ multiplex PCR assay. In its TCRdb copy, this immuneACCESS table keeps in-frame sequences only and misses some clones. Where compared with another copy, unresolved V genes explain less than half of these, and the others have no known cause. The table for this sample lists 70,000 to 85,000 clones; roughly 84% of them were counted only once. The ten largest make up 0.9% to 1.4% of the sample. Sequences were derived from CD4+ or CD8+ T cells sorted from blood, sampled in a trial of the OX40 agonist ivuxolimab. The receptors come from an adult with an advanced solid tumor such as melanoma, head and neck, liver or kidney cancer.

This chain connects TRBV6-5 to TRBJ2-3; D is perhaps TRBD2 (6 bases). Trimming left V 8 bases short and J 6 bases short, with 15 bases between. Germline lookup yields CDR1 MNHEY and CDR2 SVGAGI. This CDR3 spans 13 amino acids. DNA of the CDR3: TGTGCCAGCGGCGGTCAAGGAGGGGATACGCAGTATTTT. Residues: CASGGQGGDTQYF.

The CDR3 spells CASSVEGQQVYGELFF. The DNA of the CDR3 is TGTGCCAGCAGCGTAGAGGGGCAGCAGGTTTACGGGGAGCTGTTTTTT. This chain joins TRBV9 and TRBJ2-2; perhaps TRBD1 as D (5 bases). The length of the CDR3 is 16 residues. The germline gives CDR1 SGDLS, CDR2 YYNGEE. Trimming took 0 bases from V and 7 from J, leaving 16 bases between them. Drawing the rest from reference TRBV9 and TRBJ2-2, the complete variable domain is DSGVTQTPKHLITATGQRVTLRCSPRSGDLSVYWYQQSLDQGLQFLIQYYNGEERAKGNILERFSAQQFPDLHSELNLSSLELGDSALYFCASSVEGQQVYGELFFGEGSRLTVL.

V is TRBV7-9 and J is TRBJ2-1; perhaps TRBD1 as D (6 bases). The V gene's germline CDR1 is SEHNR and CDR2 FQNEAQ (reference sequence). The CDR3 covers 15 residues. V was trimmed by 3 bases and J by 2 bases, leaving 11 bases between them. Here the CDR3 DNA reads TGTGCCAGCAGCTTTACCAGGGGCACCTACAATGAGCAGTTCTTC. Translation: CASSFTRGTYNEQFF.

CDR3 sequence reads: CASTRLGEKLFF. As DNA, the CDR3 is TGTGCCAGCACCAGGCTGGGTGAAAAACTGTTTTTT. The chain couples TRBV28 to TRBJ1-4; D uncertain. The CDR3 has 12 amino acids. Deletions cut 7 bases from V and 7 bases from J, with 10 bases between. Germline CDR1 MDHEN, CDR2 SYDVKM.

The V gene is TRBV5-1, the J gene TRBJ1-6; D is uncertain. The germline V gene has CDR1 SGHRS and CDR2 YFSETQ. V dropped 4 bases and J dropped 4 bases, with 6 bases sitting between them. The CDR3 is made up of 13 amino acids. The DNA of the CDR3 is TGCGCCAGCAGCGAGGCGTATAATTCACCCCTCCACTTT. It codes for CASSEAYNSPLHF.

The V and J genes are TRBV5-5 and TRBJ2-7, with 11 bases fitting TRBD2. In germline, CDR1 is SGHKS, CDR2 YYEKEE (reference sequence). This CDR3 spans 15 amino acids. The V and J ends lost 2 bases and 1 base, in that order; junction bases with no gene match: 2. The chain's CDR3 is CASSLASGGSYEQYF. In nucleotides, the CDR3 is TGTGCCAGCAGCTTAGCTAGCGGGGGGTCCTACGAGCAGTACTTC.

The chain has TRBV4-2 and TRBJ2-7; 7 positions match TRBD2. V gave up 0 bases and J gave up 1 base; unmatched junction bases: 3. From germline, CDR1 is LGHNA and CDR2 YNFKEQ. This CDR3 is 15 amino acids long. The CDR3 DNA sequence: TGTGCCAGCAGCCAAGACCAAGCGGGGTCCTACGAGCAGTACTTC. Encoded protein: CASSQDQAGSYEQYF.

The genes are TRBV27 and TRBJ2-2, with D tentatively TRBD1 (6 bases). Trimming stripped 5 bases from V and 7 bases from J, with 14 bases between. Germline CDR1 is MNHEY and CDR2 is SMNVEV (reference sequence). The CDR3 length is 14 residues. The CDR3 reads CASSLTGRYGELFF. The CDR3 coding sequence is TGTGCCAGCAGTCTGACAGGAAGGTACGGGGAGCTGTTTTTT.

This chain joins TRBV18 and TRBJ1-3, with 9 bases identical to TRBD1. The CDR3 sequence is 15 residues long. Germline CDR1 reads KGHSH; CDR2 reads LQKENI. Trimming at V came to 3 bases and at J to 2 bases, leaving 2 bases not matched to a gene. CDR3 sequence reads: CASSPDRGPGNTIYF. The CDR3 DNA sequence: TGTGCCAGCTCACCGGACAGGGGCCCTGGAAACACCATATATTTT.

The gene calls are TRBV5-5 and TRBJ1-1, with D unresolved. The CDR3 extends over 13 amino acids. V lost 3 bases and J lost 1, with 7 bases in between. From germline, CDR1 is SGHKS and CDR2 YYEKEE (reference sequence). CDR3 nucleotides: TGTGCCAGCAGCTGGGATTCGAACACTGAAGCTTTCTTT. This encodes CASSWDSNTEAFF.

This clone was seen a handful of times. The chain combines TRBV18 with TRBJ1-2; 10 nucleotides agree with TRBD1. The V gene's germline CDR1 is KGHSH and CDR2 LQKENI. J lost 8 bases, V lost 0 bases, and 9 bases had no gene match. The CDR3 length is 16 residues. The CDR3 sequence: CASSPPRGTGVRGYTF. Here the CDR3 DNA reads TGTGCCAGCTCACCACCGAGAGGGACAGGGGTGCGGGGCTACACCTTC.

The chain employs TRBV5-4 and TRBJ2-3, with 10 bases matching TRBD2. The CDR3 has 16 residues. In germline, CDR1 is SGHNT, CDR2 YYREEE (reference sequence). Germline trimming cut 1 base from V and 6 bases from J; bases unmatched to any gene: 8. The CDR3 DNA is TGTGCCAGCAGCTTGAAGTTAGCGGGGGGCGCGGATACGCAGTATTTT. Its protein is CASSLKLAGGADTQYF.

Worth noting for this clone: Since no conserved phenylalanine or tryptophan closes the CDR3, a read error is the likely cause. The gene calls are TRBV4-2 and TRBJ1-1; the D gene is possibly TRBD1 (6 bases). Germline V lookup: CDR1 LGHNA, CDR2 YNFKEQ. This CDR3 region has 15 residues. V was clipped by 5 bases and J by 2 bases, with 15 bases between them. Written as DNA, the CDR3 is TGTGCCAGCAGCAAGTTACAGGGCGTTAACACTGAAGCTTTCCTT. Amino acid sequence: CASSKLQGVNTEAFL.

The chain carries TRBV11-2 and TRBJ2-7, with D perhaps given as TRBD1 or TRBD2 (5 bases each). Germline CDR1 reads SGHAT; CDR2 reads FQNNGV. CDR3 size: 15 residues. The V end was cut by 5 bases, the J end by 2 bases, with 16 bases between. The CDR3 is CASSISWDGTYEQYF. CDR3 nucleotides: TGTGCCAGCAGCATTAGTTGGGACGGTACCTACGAGCAGTACTTC.

The CDR3 region has the DNA TGCGCCAGCAGCCAAGATCCTGGAGGGAGTGGAACTGAAGCTTTCTTT. Translated, it gives CASSQDPGGSGTEAFF. The chain employs TRBV4-3 and TRBJ1-1; D remains ambiguous. Per germline, CDR1 LGHNA and CDR2 YSLEER. The CDR3 loop spans 16 amino acids. With 0 bases removed from V and 5 bases from J, the gap between germline ends came to 16 bases.

The genes are TRBV9 and TRBJ1-1, with D perhaps matching TRBD1 (6 bases). Germline CDR1 is SGDLS and CDR2 is YYNGEE. Trimming removed 4 bases from V and 1 base from J, with 17 bases in between. The length of the CDR3 is 16 residues. CDR3 protein: CASSPQSGTPNTEAFF. The CDR3 nucleotides are TGTGCCAGCAGCCCACAGTCCGGGACACCGAACACTGAAGCTTTCTTT.

The chain uses TRBV4-1 and TRBJ2-2; 13 bases align to TRBD2. Germline CDR1 reads MGHRA; CDR2 reads YSYEKL. The CDR3 has 19 amino acids. The ends lost 0 bases at V and 2 bases at J; junction bases unmatched: 6. Written as DNA, the CDR3 is TGCGCCAGCAGCCAAGAGGTACTAGCGGGGGGGATCAACACCGGGGAGCTGTTTTTT. Translated: CASSQEVLAGGINTGELFF.

This rearrangement joins TRBV6-5 to TRBJ1-3; the D is unclear. Per the germline V gene, CDR1 is MNHEY and CDR2 is SVGAGI. The CDR3 contains 14 residues. Trimming removed 2 bases from V and 0 bases from J, with 5 bases in between. The CDR3 bases are TGTGCCAGCAGTTACGCGTTCTCTGGAAACACCATATATTTT. Residues: CASSYAFSGNTIYF.

This clone has a handful of counts. The rearrangement joins TRBV10-3 to TRBJ2-5, with 8 bases that match TRBD1. Germline trimming cut 0 bases from V and 3 bases from J; bases unmatched to any gene: 6. This CDR3 spans 16 amino acids. Germline CDR1 ENHRY, CDR2 SYGVKD. This CDR3 reads CAISESLGTGEETQYF. CDR3 coding DNA: TGTGCCATCAGTGAGTCGCTAGGGACAGGAGAAGAGACCCAGTACTTC.

The count of this clone is one. The chain recombines TRBV27 with TRBJ1-1; D unclear. Trimming pared 1 base from V and 0 bases from J, leaving 9 bases between. Germline-derived CDR1 and CDR2 are MNHEY and SMNVEV (reference sequence). The CDR3 is 15 amino acids. The CDR3 coding sequence is TGTGCCAGCAGTTTATTCGCGGTTATGAACACTGAAGCTTTCTTT. Translating it yields CASSLFAVMNTEAFF.

The rearrangement uses TRBV4-1 and TRBJ2-7, with 9 nucleotides matching TRBD1. Looked up from germline, CDR1 is MGHRA and CDR2 is YSYEKL. The CDR3 loop spans 16 amino acids. J gave up 9 bases and V 4 bases, and 16 bases lay outside the gene matches. CDR3 loop: CASSPSGQGLLLRQYF. Here the CDR3 DNA reads TGCGCCAGCAGCCCCTCCGGACAGGGGCTACTCCTTAGGCAGTACTTC.

The chain uses TRBV6-6 and TRBJ2-1, with D possibly matching TRBD2 (5 bases). Germline V gene lookup returns CDR1 MNHNY and CDR2 SVGAGI (reference sequence). The CDR3 has 12 residues. The germline V and J ends were trimmed by 4 bases and 9 bases, with 10 bases remaining between them. CDR3 loop: CASSSSSVEQFF. CDR3 DNA sequence: TGTGCCAGCAGTTCGAGTAGCGTTGAGCAGTTCTTC.

The sample holds one count of this clone. The chain has TRBV7-2 and TRBJ1-1; 8 nucleotides match TRBD1. With 5 bases clipped from V and 4 bases from J, the junction kept 3 bases outside the gene matches. CDR3 length equals 13 residues. Germline V gene sequence: CDR1 SGHTA, CDR2 FQGNSA. Written as DNA, the CDR3 is TGTGCCAGCAGCCTCACAGGGGGCACTGAAGCTTTCTTT. It yields the protein CASSLTGGTEAFF.

This chain connects TRBV5-8 to TRBJ2-3; D gene ambiguous. CDR3 length: 17 amino acids. V lost 0 bases to trimming and J lost 0 bases, with 14 bases between them. Looked up from germline, CDR1 is SGHTS and CDR2 is YDEGEE. CDR3 residues: CASSLALTATSTDTQYF. Written as DNA, the CDR3 is TGTGCCAGCAGCTTGGCCCTTACGGCCACTAGCACAGATACGCAGTATTTT.